Shown below are 24 T cell receptor beta chains from a single sample sequenced in a study of Graves' ophthalmopathy and Graves' hyperthyroidism. From RNA, the CDR3 regions of TCR beta chains were amplified and sequenced. HTBI primers served in a first-round RT-PCR, which a second-round multiplex PCR followed. TCRdb reanalysed the multiplex PCR reads using MiXCR and keeps one entry per CDR3 protein. The sample includes about 420,000 distinct CDR3 sequences, under 25% seen only once; the top ten take roughly 3.2%. The sequenced material came from peripheral blood. These receptors were taken from a woman under 30 with stable Graves' hyperthyroidism.

This clonotype occurred many times. V gene TRBV12-3 or TRBV12-4 combines with J gene TRBJ1-2; 7 nucleotides agree with TRBD1. V lost 3 bases, J lost 4 bases, and 5 bases stayed unmatched. The CDR3 totals 14 residues. The CDR3 is CASSLNRGVYGYTF. DNA of the CDR3: TGTGCCAGCAGTTTGAACAGGGGCGTCTATGGCTACACCTTC.

This clonotype was seen ten or more times. The chain couples TRBV15 to TRBJ2-7; D is ambiguous. Trimming removed 3 bases at V and 5 bases at J, with 11 bases between. There are 13 residues in the CDR3. Germline V gene sequence: CDR1 LNHNV, CDR2 YYDKDF (reference sequence). This chain's CDR3 is CATSREGEDEQYF. CDR3 DNA sequence: TGTGCCACCAGCAGGGAAGGTGAGGACGAGCAGTACTTC.

This clonotype was picked up many times. The chain combines TRBV11-1 with TRBJ2-7; 12 bases fit TRBD2. CDR3 length: 16 residues. Per germline, CDR1 SGHAT and CDR2 FQDESV (reference sequence). V shed 5 bases and J 2 bases; nucleotides not matched to a gene: 7. The CDR3: CASSIPGLAGAYEQYF. CDR3 coding DNA: TGTGCCAGCAGCATCCCGGGACTAGCGGGCGCCTACGAGCAGTACTTC.

This clonotype was detected ten times or more. The rearrangement links TRBV6-1 to TRBJ2-7, with no clear D. V dropped 2 bases and J dropped 3 bases, with 5 bases sitting between them. The CDR3 has 12 amino acids. Germline V lookup: CDR1 MNHNS, CDR2 SASEGT. The CDR3 region has the DNA TGTGCCAGCAGTGAACCCTACTACGAGCAGTACTTC. Translated, it gives CASSEPYYEQYF.

This clonotype has ten or more counts. The chain uses TRBV27 and TRBJ2-2; 12 positions agree with TRBD1. This CDR3 is 18 amino acids long. Germline CDR1 and CDR2: MNHEY and SMNVEV (reference sequence). The J segment lost 6 bases and the V segment lost 3 bases, leaving 11 bases of the junction unmatched. In DNA, the CDR3 is TGTGCCAGCAGTTTTAACCCCGCTGGGACAGGGGGCCCCGGGGAGCTGTTTTTT. Translation: CASSFNPAGTGGPGELFF.

This clonotype was observed many times. CDR3 region: CASSKEGLRYTF. The CDR3 DNA sequence: TGTGCCAGCTCGAAGGAAGGTTTGCGCTACACCTTC. This chain links TRBV2 with TRBJ1-2; no clear D. Trimming removed 8 bases at V and 9 bases at J, with 16 bases between. Germline V gives CDR1 SNHLY, CDR2 FYNNEI. CDR3 length equals 12 residues.

The chain employs TRBV20-1 and TRBJ2-5; D is uncertain. V was pared by 5 bases and J by 0 bases, with 19 bases between. Germline V lookup: CDR1 DFQATT, CDR2 SNEGSKA (reference sequence). The CDR3 sequence is 16 residues long. CDR3 amino acids: CSAYAALADYQETQYF. The CDR3 nucleotides are TGCAGTGCTTACGCTGCGTTGGCAGACTACCAAGAGACCCAGTACTTC.

The rearrangement joins TRBV7-2 to TRBJ1-1; the D gene is possibly TRBD1 (5 bases). The V gene lost 3 bases and the J gene lost 6 bases, with 11 bases spanning the gap. CDR1 and CDR2 (germline): SGHTA, FQGNSA. This CDR3 has 13 residues. DNA for the CDR3: TGTGCCAGCAGCTTGGCCCCCAGGGCTGAAGCTTTCTTT. Protein product: CASSLAPRAEAFF.

This clonotype was seen many times. The CDR3 DNA follows: TGCAGTGCTACCCCCCAGTTCAATCAGCCCCAGCATTTT. Its protein is CSATPQFNQPQHF. The chain is built from TRBV20-1 and TRBJ1-5; no reliable D call. The CDR3 runs 13 residues. V was trimmed by 4 bases and J by 3 bases, leaving 10 bases between them. The germline V gene has CDR1 DFQATT and CDR2 SNEGSKA (reference sequence).

Turning to this clonotype: This may come from a read error, since a much larger clone is one base off. This rearrangement joins TRBV6-1 to TRBJ1-1; perhaps TRBD1 as D (6 bases). The CDR3 spans 11 residues. Germline-derived CDR1 and CDR2 are MNHNS and SASEGT. The V gene lost 7 bases and the J gene lost 9 bases, with 12 bases spanning the gap. The CDR3 nucleotides are TGTGCCAGCATGGGGGGCGGACAAGCTTTCTTT. The encoded protein is CASMGGGQAFF.

This clonotype was seen repeatedly, ten times or more. The chain carries TRBV12-3 or TRBV12-4 and TRBJ1-3; TRBD1 matches at 7 bases. Trimming at V came to 6 bases and at J to 2 bases, leaving 7 bases not matched to a gene. The CDR3 has 15 amino acids. The CDR3 spells CASRLLTGAGNTIYF. CDR3 in DNA: TGTGCCAGCAGGCTACTAACAGGGGCTGGAAACACCATATATTTT.

This clonotype has a handful of counts. This chain joins TRBV19 and TRBJ2-4; perhaps TRBD1 as D (6 bases). The J call could be wrong; TRBJ1-2 is a better fit for the DNA end. This CDR3 comprises 12 residues. The V gene's germline CDR1 is LNHDA and CDR2 SQIVND (reference sequence). The CDR3: CASSKRQDSYTF. The CDR3 region has the DNA TGTGCCAGTAGTAAGAGACAGGATAGCTACACCTTC.

This clonotype was detected ten times or more. The chain employs TRBV30 and TRBJ2-5; TRBD1 might be the D (5 bases). The CDR3 consists of 12 residues. Germline V gene lookup returns CDR1 GTSNPN and CDR2 SVGIG (reference sequence). V lost 5 bases and J lost 1, with 8 bases in between. CDR3 loop: CAWGQLQETQYF. CDR3 nucleotides: TGTGCCTGGGGACAACTCCAAGAGACCCAGTACTTC.

This clonotype was detected many times. This chain connects TRBV7-2 to TRBJ1-1; no firm D call. Per the germline V gene, CDR1 is SGHTA and CDR2 is FQGNSA. The CDR3 consists of 13 residues. Trimming pared 4 bases from V and 1 base from J, leaving 7 bases between. The CDR3 loop reads CASSSYKNTEAFF. CDR3 DNA: TGTGCCAGCAGCTCATACAAGAACACTGAAGCTTTCTTT.

This clonotype was counted many times. The J gene is TRBJ1-1, the V gene TRBV28; D gene uncertain. The length of the CDR3 is 12 residues. Trimming shortened V by 8 bases and J by 11 bases, and 18 bases separated the two germline ends. Germline CDR1 is MDHEN and CDR2 is SYDVKM. The CDR3 loop reads CASAFAGFQAFF. The CDR3 region has the DNA TGTGCCAGCGCCTTCGCGGGGTTTCAGGCTTTCTTT.

Only a few counts were recorded for this clonotype. V usage is TRBV6-1 and J usage is TRBJ1-5, with 11 bases aligning to TRBD1. J was trimmed by 1 base and V by 7 bases; bases with no gene match: 9. The CDR3 is 17 residues long. CDR1 MNHNS and CDR2 SASEGT come from the germline V gene. CDR3 amino acids: CASTRDRGVTSNQPQHF. CDR3 in DNA: TGTGCCAGCACGCGGGACAGGGGGGTTACGAGCAATCAGCCCCAGCATTTT.

This chain connects TRBV28 to TRBJ2-5; 10 bases are shared with TRBD2. The germline CDR1 and CDR2 sequences are MDHEN and SYDVKM. After removal of 5 bases from V and 4 bases from J, the junction contained 13 bases not matched to a gene. The CDR3 totals 17 residues. DNA for the CDR3: TGTGCCAGCAGTGCCTCCCTCGGACTAGCGGAGCCAGAGACCCAGTACTTC. Translating gives CASSASLGLAEPETQYF.

The genes are TRBV11-2 and TRBJ2-5, with 10 bases fitting TRBD2. Germline lookup yields CDR1 SGHAT and CDR2 FQNNGV. The V and J ends lost 5 bases and 5 bases, in that order; junction bases with no gene match: 17. CDR3 length equals 18 residues. CDR3 loop: CASSPQGWASGGRETQYF. CDR3 nucleotides: TGTGCCAGCAGCCCCCAAGGGTGGGCTAGCGGGGGCCGGGAGACCCAGTACTTC.

Many counts were recorded for this clonotype. CDR3 nucleotides: TGCAGCGTTGAACTGCATATGGGCGGCTACACCTTC. It specifies CSVELHMGGYTF. The chain is built from TRBV29-1 and TRBJ1-2; no definite D call. CDR3 length equals 12 residues. V lost 2 bases and J lost 8, with 12 bases in between. Germline values: CDR1 SQVTM, CDR2 ANQGSEA.

This clonotype was counted many times. CDR3 in amino acids: CATQGDTEAFF. Written as DNA, the CDR3 is TGTGCCACCCAGGGTGATACTGAAGCTTTCTTT. This chain connects TRBV10-3 to TRBJ1-1; TRBD1 is a possible D gene (5 bases). Trimming took off 10 bases at V and 5 bases at J, with 11 bases between the two ends. In germline, CDR1 is ENHRY, CDR2 SYGVKD. This CDR3 spans 11 amino acids.

This clonotype has only a few counts. The chain uses TRBV6-1 and TRBJ2-4; 8 bases fit TRBD2. The CDR3 covers 14 residues. Germline values: CDR1 MNHNS, CDR2 SASEGT. V lost 7 bases, J lost 6 bases, and 8 bases stayed unmatched. The CDR3 DNA reads TGTGCCAGCATCATTAGCGGGGTTGGAAACATTCAGTACTTC. This sequence encodes CASIISGVGNIQYF.

The sample holds many counts of this clonotype. The V call is TRBV29-1, the J call TRBJ1-3; D call uncertain. The germline gives CDR1 SQVTM, CDR2 ANQGSEA. Trimming took off 4 bases at V and 1 base at J, with 2 bases between the two ends. This CDR3 is built from 11 residues. Written as DNA, the CDR3 is TGCAGCGTTGCGTCTGGAAACACCATATATTTT. This gives the protein CSVASGNTIYF.

With respect to this clonotype: It may be a read error: a sequence one base away is much more abundant. CDR3 DNA sequence: TGTGCCAGCAGTCGGACAGGGTCCCACGAGCAGTACTTC. Amino acids: CASSRTGSHEQYF. V usage is TRBV6-1 and J usage is TRBJ2-7; TRBD1 agrees at 8 bases. Unmatched junction bases numbered 5, after V lost 5 bases and J lost 5 bases. CDR3 length: 13 amino acids. Germline CDR1 is MNHNS and CDR2 is SASEGT.

The chain couples TRBV6-1 to TRBJ1-5; perhaps TRBD1 as D (5 bases). The V gene lost 2 bases and the J gene lost 3 bases, with 11 bases spanning the gap. Germline V lookup: CDR1 MNHNS, CDR2 SASEGT. The CDR3 contains 15 residues. CDR3 nucleotide sequence: TGTGCCAGCAGTGAAATAGGGGTGAACAATCAGCCCCAGCATTTT. Protein sequence: CASSEIGVNNQPQHF.